The entry below gives a single T cell receptor beta chain sequence along with its context. The source of the sample is a study of yellow fever vaccine responses in identical twins. Germline V gene sequence: CDR1 ENHRY, CDR2 SYGVKD. This CDR3 has 13 residues. V was shortened by 3 bases and J by 0 bases, with 0 bases between the two germline ends. A single record per CDR3 protein comes from TCRdb applying MiXCR to the RT-PCR reads. The repertoire consists of approximately 9,500 distinct CDR3 sequences, with roughly 83% occurring once and the leading ten covering 2% to 2.5%. This TCR derives from a young woman who received the yellow fever vaccine. The sample was T cells from blood (PBMCs), unsorted or a sorted subset (not recorded which), taken before or after yellow fever vaccination (not recorded which). The chain couples TRBV10-3 to TRBJ2-6; D is unresolved. The CDR3 sequence is CAISDSGANVLTF. CDR3 nucleotide sequence: TGTGCCATCAGTGACTCTGGGGCCAACGTCCTGACTTTC.